Shown below are 17 T cell receptor beta chains from a single sample sequenced in a study of blood T cell repertoires in COVID-19. The protocol was immunoSEQ multiplex PCR, while the TCRdb copy is restricted to in-frame clones and leaves out a portion. The sample has around 200,000 clones, more than 65% seen once; the top ten hold about 2.7%. Sequencing was carried out using peripheral blood. The source is a human donor with acute or convalescent COVID-19. The donor label of this sample is uncertain.

The chain couples TRBV2 to TRBJ1-3; TRBD1 might be the D (6 bases). The CDR3 runs 14 residues. The V gene's germline CDR1 is SNHLY and CDR2 FYNNEI. V was shortened by 7 bases and J by 2 bases, with 12 bases between the two germline ends. The CDR3 DNA reads TGTGCCAGCAAGGAAGGGGGAACTGGAAACACCATATATTTT. It encodes CASKEGGTGNTIYF. The entire variable domain, with the rest obtained from reference TRBV2 and TRBJ1-3, is as follows: EPEVTQTPSHQVTQMGQEVILRCVPISNHLYFYWYRQILGQKVEFLVSFYNNEISEKSEIFDDQFSVERPDGSNFTLKIRSTKLEDSAMYFCASKEGGTGNTIYFGEGSWLTVV.

This rearrangement joins TRBV9 to TRBJ2-5, with TRBD1 identical over 7 bases. Germline V gene sequence: CDR1 SGDLS, CDR2 YYNGEE. V was clipped by 0 bases and J by 5 bases; unmatched bases: 10. This CDR3 is built from 16 residues. The CDR3 is CASSVAGSARGETQYF. The CDR3 DNA is TGTGCCAGCAGCGTAGCGGGTAGCGCCAGGGGGGAGACCCAGTACTTC.

The J gene is TRBJ1-1, the V gene TRBV19, with D possibly matching TRBD1 (5 bases). The ends were cut back, 5 bases at V and 3 bases at J, with 19 bases in the middle. The CDR3 is 16 amino acids. Germline CDR1 reads LNHDA; CDR2 reads SQIVND (reference sequence). In DNA, the CDR3 is TGTGCCAGTAGTGCTATTGATGCCGGGACTTACACTGAAGCTTTCTTT. Translated, it gives CASSAIDAGTYTEAFF.

This clone has just one count. CDR3 sequence: CASSLGTGWETQYF. The CDR3 region has the DNA TGTGCCAGCAGCTTGGGGACAGGATGGGAGACCCAGTACTTC. The gene calls are TRBV5-6 and TRBJ2-5; 7 bases line up with TRBD1. The CDR3 has 14 amino acids. Per germline, CDR1 SGHDT and CDR2 YYEEEE. Trimming removed 0 bases from V and 5 bases from J; junction bases left unmatched: 4.

The gene calls are TRBV6-1 and TRBJ2-7; weak D call: TRBD2 (7 bases). Germline loops: CDR1 MNHNS, CDR2 SASEGT. This CDR3 has 15 amino acids. V was cut by 0 bases and J by 1 base, with 10 bases left in between. CDR3 region: CASSEAGGGSYEQYF. In DNA, the CDR3 is TGTGCCAGCAGTGAAGCGGGAGGGGGGTCCTACGAGCAGTACTTC.

The chain couples TRBV5-1 to TRBJ2-2; D is ambiguous. CDR3 length: 15 residues. The ends were cut back, 4 bases at V and 1 base at J, with 11 bases in the middle. CDR1 is SGHRS, CDR2 YFSETQ, per germline. CDR3 loop: CASSQPAGNTGELFF. DNA of the CDR3: TGCGCCAGCAGCCAGCCGGCAGGGAACACCGGGGAGCTGTTTTTT. Using reference TRBV5-1 and TRBJ2-2 for the parts outside the CDR3, the full variable domain is KAGVTQTPRYLIKTRGQQVTLSCSPISGHRSVSWYQQTPGQGLQFLFEYFSETQRNKGNFPGRFSGRQFSNSRSEMNVSTLELGDSALYLCASSQPAGNTGELFFGEGSRLTVL.

The chain employs TRBV5-8 and TRBJ1-3; 7 bases are a match to TRBD1. J was trimmed by 1 base and V by 6 bases; bases with no gene match: 7. The CDR3 totals 15 residues. Per germline, CDR1 SGHTS and CDR2 YDEGEE. CDR3 residues: CASNRGPTSGNTIYF. Written as DNA, the CDR3 is TGTGCCAGCAACAGGGGTCCAACTTCTGGAAACACCATATATTTT.

The rearrangement uses TRBV2 and TRBJ2-2, with D unclear. Germline CDR1 SNHLY, CDR2 FYNNEI. The V gene lost 6 bases and the J gene lost 6 bases, with 8 bases spanning the gap. The CDR3 sequence is 12 residues long. The CDR3 sequence is CASRVIAGELFF. CDR3 nucleotide sequence: TGTGCCAGCAGGGTAATAGCCGGGGAGCTGTTTTTT.

This clone came up many times. V and J are TRBV6-5 and TRBJ1-1; a weak D match, TRBD1 (5 bases). This CDR3 has 12 residues. Germline V gene sequence: CDR1 MNHEY, CDR2 SVGAGI. V gave up 6 bases and J gave up 0 bases, with 5 bases separating them. The CDR3 bases are TGTGCCAGCAGAGGGGTGAACACTGAAGCTTTCTTT. It specifies CASRGVNTEAFF.

The gene calls are TRBV19 and TRBJ2-3; D perhaps matches TRBD1 (6 bases). CDR3 size: 15 residues. V was trimmed by 5 bases and J by 2 bases, leaving 14 bases between them. Germline V CDR1 and CDR2: LNHDA, SQIVND (reference sequence). CDR3 bases: TGTGCCAGTAGTCCCGCCGGACAGCACACAGATACGCAGTATTTT. Its protein product is CASSPAGQHTDTQYF.

The CDR3 DNA follows: TGTGCCACCAGCAGAGAGAGGGGGCGGACCGGGGAGCTGTTTTTT. This gives the protein CATSRERGRTGELFF. This chain links TRBV15 with TRBJ2-2; TRBD1 aligns across 7 bases. This CDR3 contains 15 residues. Trimming at V came to 0 bases and at J to 5 bases, leaving 3 bases not matched to a gene. From germline, CDR1 is LNHNV and CDR2 YYDKDF (reference sequence).

The count of this clone is one. V usage is TRBV7-8 and J usage is TRBJ2-3; 8 nucleotides agree with TRBD2. CDR1 SGHVS and CDR2 FQNEAQ come from the germline V gene. The V gene end was trimmed by 0 bases and the J gene end by 6 bases; junction bases not matched to a gene: 11. The CDR3 sequence is 17 residues long. CDR3 residues: CASSLAGLAGGRDTQYF. The CDR3, as DNA: TGTGCCAGCAGCTTAGCGGGCCTAGCGGGTGGTCGGGATACGCAGTATTTT.

The chain has TRBV5-1 and TRBJ2-7; a weak D match, TRBD2 (5 bases). Germline V lookup: CDR1 SGHRS, CDR2 YFSETQ. This CDR3 has 16 amino acids. Trimming shortened V by 1 base and J by 3 bases, and 17 bases separated the two germline ends. The CDR3 DNA sequence: TGCGCCAGCAGCTTGTTTCAAGGGTCGGGAAACTACGAGCAGTACTTC. This translates into CASSLFQGSGNYEQYF.

Notes on this clone: The sample has other DNA sequences that encode this CDR3 too. The CDR3 region is CASSLEGGNQPQHF. The CDR3 DNA follows: TGCGCCAGCAGCTTGGAGGGAGGGAATCAGCCCCAGCATTTT. The gene calls are TRBV5-1 and TRBJ1-5; no clear D. The V gene lost 0 bases and the J gene lost 4 bases, with 8 bases spanning the gap. The CDR3 is 14 amino acids. Germline assignment: CDR1 SGHRS and CDR2 YFSETQ.

V and J are TRBV30 and TRBJ2-1; 15 bases agree with TRBD2. CDR1 is GTSNPN, CDR2 SVGIG, per germline (reference sequence). V trimming: 1 base; J trimming: 9 bases; junction bases outside the gene matches: 4. This CDR3 has 15 amino acids. Here the CDR3 reads CAWSAGLAGGSEQFF. CDR3 DNA sequence: TGTGCCTGGAGTGCGGGACTAGCGGGAGGTTCTGAGCAGTTCTTC.

CDR3 nucleotide sequence: TGTGCCAGCAGTCACGGGTACGAGCAGTACTTC. This sequence encodes CASSHGYEQYF. The genes are TRBV12-3 or TRBV12-4 and TRBJ2-7; D is undetermined. The length of the CDR3 is 11 residues. Trimming shortened V by 5 bases and J by 4 bases, and 6 bases separated the two germline ends.

The rearrangement uses TRBV18 and TRBJ2-2; TRBD1 matches 8 bases. Losses at the gene ends were 8 bases for V and 2 bases for J; bases not matched to a gene: 4. CDR3 size: 14 residues. The germline V gene encodes CDR1 KGHSH and CDR2 LQKENI. This chain's CDR3 is CASRQGANTGELFF. CDR3 DNA sequence: TGTGCCAGCCGCCAGGGGGCTAACACCGGGGAGCTGTTTTTT.